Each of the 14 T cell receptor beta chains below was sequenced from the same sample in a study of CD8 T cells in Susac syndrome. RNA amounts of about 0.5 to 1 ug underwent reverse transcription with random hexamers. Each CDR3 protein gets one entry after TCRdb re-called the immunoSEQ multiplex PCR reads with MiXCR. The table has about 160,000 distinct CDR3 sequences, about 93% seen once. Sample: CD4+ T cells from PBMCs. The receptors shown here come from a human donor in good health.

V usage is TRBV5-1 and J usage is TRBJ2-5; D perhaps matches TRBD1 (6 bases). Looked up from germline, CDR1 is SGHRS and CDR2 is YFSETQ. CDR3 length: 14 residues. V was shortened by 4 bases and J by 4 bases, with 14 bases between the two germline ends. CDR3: CASSQQGSAETQYF. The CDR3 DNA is TGCGCCAGCAGCCAACAGGGATCGGCAGAGACCCAGTACTTC.

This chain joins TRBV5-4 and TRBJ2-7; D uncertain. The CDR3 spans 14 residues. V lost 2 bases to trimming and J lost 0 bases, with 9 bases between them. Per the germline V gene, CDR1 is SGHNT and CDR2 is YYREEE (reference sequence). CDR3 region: CASSFSSSSYEQYF. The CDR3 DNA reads TGTGCCAGCAGCTTTTCGAGTTCCTCCTACGAGCAGTACTTC.

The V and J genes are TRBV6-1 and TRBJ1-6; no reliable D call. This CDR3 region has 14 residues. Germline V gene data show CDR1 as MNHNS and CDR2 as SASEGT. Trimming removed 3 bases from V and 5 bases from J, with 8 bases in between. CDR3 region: CASSEDGHNSPLHF. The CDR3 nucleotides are TGTGCCAGCAGTGAGGACGGTCATAATTCACCCCTCCACTTT.

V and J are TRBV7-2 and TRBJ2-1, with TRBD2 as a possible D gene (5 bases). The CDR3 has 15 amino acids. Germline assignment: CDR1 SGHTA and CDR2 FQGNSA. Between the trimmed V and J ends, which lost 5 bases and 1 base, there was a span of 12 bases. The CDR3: CASSPGVASYNEQFF. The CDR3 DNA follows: TGTGCCAGCAGCCCCGGGGTAGCGTCCTACAATGAGCAGTTCTTC.

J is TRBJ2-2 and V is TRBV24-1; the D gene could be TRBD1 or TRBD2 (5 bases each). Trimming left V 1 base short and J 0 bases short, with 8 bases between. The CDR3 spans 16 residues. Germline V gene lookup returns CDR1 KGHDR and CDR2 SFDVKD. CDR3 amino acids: CATSDFGGPNTGELFF. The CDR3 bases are TGTGCCACCAGTGATTTTGGGGGACCGAACACCGGGGAGCTGTTTTTT.

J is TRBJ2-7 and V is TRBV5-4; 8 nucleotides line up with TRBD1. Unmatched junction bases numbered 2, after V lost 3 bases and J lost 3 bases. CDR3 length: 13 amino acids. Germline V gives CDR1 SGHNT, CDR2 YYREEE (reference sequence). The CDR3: CASSWDRSYEQYF. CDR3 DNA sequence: TGTGCCAGCAGCTGGGACAGGAGCTACGAGCAGTACTTC.

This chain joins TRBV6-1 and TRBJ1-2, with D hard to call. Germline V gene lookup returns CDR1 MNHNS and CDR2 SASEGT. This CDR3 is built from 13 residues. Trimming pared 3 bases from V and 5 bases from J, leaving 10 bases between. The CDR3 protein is CASSDGRPYGYTF. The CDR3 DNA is TGTGCCAGCAGTGACGGGAGACCTTATGGCTACACCTTC.

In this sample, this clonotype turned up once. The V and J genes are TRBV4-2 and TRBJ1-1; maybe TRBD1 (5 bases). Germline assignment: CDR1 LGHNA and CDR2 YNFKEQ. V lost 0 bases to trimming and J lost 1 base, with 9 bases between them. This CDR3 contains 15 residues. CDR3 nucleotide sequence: TGTGCCAGCAGCCAAGAAGGAGGACAGAACACTGAAGCTTTCTTT. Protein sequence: CASSQEGGQNTEAFF.

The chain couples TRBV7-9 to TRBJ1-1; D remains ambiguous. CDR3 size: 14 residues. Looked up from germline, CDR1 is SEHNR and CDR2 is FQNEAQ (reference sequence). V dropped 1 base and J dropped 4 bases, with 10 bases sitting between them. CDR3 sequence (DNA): TGTGCCAGCAGCTTAGGATCAGGACCCACTGAAGCTTTCTTT. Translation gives CASSLGSGPTEAFF. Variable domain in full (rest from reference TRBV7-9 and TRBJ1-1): DTGVSQNPRHKITKRGQNVTFRCDPISEHNRLYWYRQTLGQGPEFLTYFQNEAQLEKSRLLSDRFSAERPKGSFSTLEIQRTEQGDSAMYLCASSLGSGPTEAFFGQGTRLTVV.

The CDR3 loop is CASSIGRWNQPQHF. The DNA of the CDR3 is TGTGCCAGTAGTATAGGGAGGTGGAATCAGCCCCAGCATTTT. The gene calls are TRBV19 and TRBJ1-5; no reliable D call. CDR3 length equals 14 residues. Germline values: CDR1 LNHDA, CDR2 SQIVND (reference sequence). The V and J ends lost 1 base and 4 bases respectively, with 8 bases between them. The whole variable domain, filled in from reference TRBV19 and TRBJ1-5, reads DGGITQSPKYLFRKEGQNVTLSCEQNLNHDAMYWYRQDPGQGLRLIYYSQIVNDFQKGDIAEGYSVSREKKESFPLTVTSAQKNPTAFYLCASSIGRWNQPQHFGDGTRLSIL.

CDR3 nucleotides: TGTGCCAGCAGCCAAGTAGCGGGGGGCTACAATGAGCAGTTCTTC. Translated, it gives CASSQVAGGYNEQFF. The V call is TRBV3-1, the J call TRBJ2-1, with 10 nucleotides matching TRBD2. V was pared by 1 base and J by 3 bases, with 0 bases of the junction left unmatched. Germline CDR1 LGHDT, CDR2 YNNKEL (reference sequence). The length of the CDR3 is 15 residues.

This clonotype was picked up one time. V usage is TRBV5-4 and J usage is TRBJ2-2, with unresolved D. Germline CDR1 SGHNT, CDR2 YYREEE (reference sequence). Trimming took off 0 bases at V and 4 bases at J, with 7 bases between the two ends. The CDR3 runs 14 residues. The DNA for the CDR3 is TGTGCCAGCAGCTTGGAGGTACTCACCGGGGAGCTGTTTTTT. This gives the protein CASSLEVLTGELFF.

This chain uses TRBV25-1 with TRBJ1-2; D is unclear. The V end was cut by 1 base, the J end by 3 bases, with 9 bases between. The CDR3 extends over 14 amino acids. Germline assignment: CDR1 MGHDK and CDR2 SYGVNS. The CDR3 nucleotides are TGTGCCAGCAGTGAATCGGGCAGATACTATGGCTACACCTTC. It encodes CASSESGRYYGYTF.

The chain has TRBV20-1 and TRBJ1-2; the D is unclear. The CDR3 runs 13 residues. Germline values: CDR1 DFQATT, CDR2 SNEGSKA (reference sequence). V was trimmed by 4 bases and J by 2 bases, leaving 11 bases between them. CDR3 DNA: TGCAGTGCTAAAATGCCTGAGAACTATGGCTACACCTTC. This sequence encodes CSAKMPENYGYTF.